This T cell receptor (beta chain) was sequenced during a study of cytomegalovirus exposure and HLA in healthy donors. J gave up 6 bases and V 6 bases, and 12 bases lay outside the gene matches. Germline V gene sequence: CDR1 SEHNR, CDR2 FQNEAQ (reference sequence). The CDR3 runs 16 residues. This clone showed up just a few times. Its matching antigen is unknown. In the PCR, 60 Vbeta and 13 Jbeta primers were used. TCRdb keeps only in-frame clones here, not all; method: immunoSEQ multiplex PCR. The table shows 110,000 or so clones, with more than 65% occurring only once. Study-wide results and limits: Reported results showed that the classifier diagnosed cytomegalovirus status with high specificity and sensitivity. Rarity characterized most TCR sequences, yet some public TCRs appeared in many donors. Investigators reported 150 to 200 TCR beta chains as tied to cytomegalovirus.

This chain joins TRBV7-9 and TRBJ2-2, with 8 positions matching TRBD1. The sample comprised PBMCs. The sequence derives from a man aged 30 to 39 in good health and CMV-seronegative. This CDR3 reads CASSSPTPTGAGELFF. In nucleotides, the CDR3 is TGTGCCAGCAGTTCACCTACTCCGACAGGGGCCGGGGAGCTGTTTTTT. Using reference TRBV7-9 and TRBJ2-2 for the parts outside the CDR3, the full variable domain is DTGVSQNPRHKITKRGQNVTFRCDPISEHNRLYWYRQTLGQGPEFLTYFQNEAQLEKSRLLSDRFSAERPKGSFSTLEIQRTEQGDSAMYLCASSSPTPTGAGELFFGEGSRLTVL.